The entry that follows covers one T cell receptor beta chain sequence. What it binds is not known. The V segment lost 5 bases and the J segment 2 bases; nucleotides outside the gene matches: 6. CDR3 size: 15 residues. Germline CDR1 MNHEY, CDR2 SVGAGI. This entry is derived from a study of T cells after yellow fever vaccination. Study-wide background: Preparation of fractions with low cell numbers was performed using SMART-Seq v4 Ultra Low Input. Findings and caveats of the study: A large majority of primary-vaccination clones showed up again after the booster (96% CD4, 75% to 90% CD8). Clonotypes found in both CD4 and CD8 compartments made up a small share.

Template-switching 5'RACE yielded the TCR cDNA; a universal primer site and UMIs were added in the process. TCRdb independently ran MiXCR on the 5' RACE reads; one entry per CDR3 protein. The table includes 95,000 to 100,000 distinct CDR3 sequences, roughly 5.8% detected once. Sequenced here: CD8+ T cells sorted from PBMCs, sampled 10 days after the yellow fever booster vaccination. The receptor comes from a man aged 18-30 years who received the YFV17D yellow fever vaccine. This chain joins TRBV6-5 and TRBJ1-1, with TRBD1 matching 9 bases. CDR3 region: CASSTWDRVNTEAFF. In DNA form, the CDR3 reads TGTGCCAGCAGTACTTGGGACAGGGTAAACACTGAAGCTTTCTTT.